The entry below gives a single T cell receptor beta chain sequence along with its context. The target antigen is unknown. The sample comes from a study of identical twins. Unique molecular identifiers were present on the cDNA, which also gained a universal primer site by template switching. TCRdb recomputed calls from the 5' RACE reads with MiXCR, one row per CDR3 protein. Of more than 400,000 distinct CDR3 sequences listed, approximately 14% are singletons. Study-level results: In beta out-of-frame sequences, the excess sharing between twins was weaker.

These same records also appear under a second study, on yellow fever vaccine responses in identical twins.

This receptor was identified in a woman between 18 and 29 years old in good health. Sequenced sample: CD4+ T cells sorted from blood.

The CDR3 nucleotides read TGCAGTGCTAGACCCCCTACAGGGCGGCGCACTGAAGCTTTCTTT. Protein product: CSARPPTGRRTEAFF. The chain couples TRBV20-1 to TRBJ1-1, with D tentatively TRBD1 (6 bases). In germline, CDR1 is DFQATT, CDR2 SNEGSKA (reference sequence). The CDR3 covers 15 residues. Trimming removed 2 bases at V and 4 bases at J, with 17 bases between.